The 20 T cell receptor beta chains given below trace back to one sample, sequenced in a study of cytotoxic CD8 clonotypes in ibrutinib-treated CLL (dated by TCRdb to the early 2020s). The library was prepared using the immunoSEQ multiplex PCR assay. Not all clones reach the TCRdb copy of this immuneACCESS table, which keeps in-frame sequences only. Checked studies attribute under half of the gap to unresolved V genes and leave the rest unexplained. Counted in this sample were around 140,000 clones; more than 70% of them appeared once. Together, the top ten hold 6.5% to 8% of the sample. Sequenced here: PBMCs, sampled after 36 months of ibrutinib treatment. Source of these receptors: a human donor with chronic lymphocytic leukemia.

The chain couples TRBV7-6 to TRBJ1-4; TRBD1 might be the D (5 bases). Germline V CDR1 and CDR2: SGHVS, FNYEAQ. The CDR3 runs to 15 residues. V was pared by 5 bases and J by 2 bases, with 12 bases between. CDR3 nucleotide sequence: TGTGCCAGCAGCAGAAGACAGACTACTAATGAAAAACTGTTTTTT. Translation gives CASSRRQTTNEKLFF.

The rearrangement uses TRBV6-5 and TRBJ1-1, with D uncertain. Trimming left V 2 bases short and J 5 bases short, with 18 bases between. CDR3 size: 16 residues. The germline V gene has CDR1 MNHEY and CDR2 SVGAGI. The CDR3 reads CASSYEHHRRSTEAFF. Here the CDR3 DNA reads TGTGCCAGCAGTTACGAACACCACCGCAGATCGACTGAAGCTTTCTTT.

This chain uses TRBV11-3 with TRBJ1-1; D gene ambiguous. Trimming pared 2 bases from V and 4 bases from J, leaving 8 bases between. The V gene's germline CDR1 is SGHNT and CDR2 YENEEA. This CDR3 has 13 residues. The CDR3 here is CASSLKGGTEAFF. In DNA form, the CDR3 reads TGTGCCAGCAGCTTAAAGGGTGGCACTGAAGCTTTCTTT. Full variable domain (outside the CDR3, taken from reference TRBV11-3 and TRBJ1-1): EAGVVQSPRYKIIEKKQPVAFWCNPISGHNTLYWYLQNLGQGPELLIRYENEEAVDDSQLPKDRFSAERLKGVDSTLKIQPAELGDSAVYLCASSLKGGTEAFFGQGTRLTVV.

V gene TRBV10-2 combines with J gene TRBJ1-1; the D is unclear. In germline, CDR1 is WSHSY, CDR2 SAAADI. This CDR3 has 15 residues. V lost 6 bases to trimming and J lost 6 bases, with 20 bases between them. The CDR3 nucleotides are TGCGCCAGCAGCACCAGGACGAGTGCGATCTCTGAAGCTTTCTTT. Translating it yields CASSTRTSAISEAFF.

The V call is TRBV29-1, the J call TRBJ2-2; no definite D call. Germline loops: CDR1 SQVTM, CDR2 ANQGSEA. V was clipped by 5 bases and J by 3 bases, with 13 bases between them. The CDR3 consists of 14 residues. In DNA form, the CDR3 reads TGCAGCGTTACTTGGAGACACCACACCGGGGAGCTGTTTTTT. Encoded protein: CSVTWRHHTGELFF.

This clone was seen more than once but under ten times. The rearrangement links TRBV30 to TRBJ1-2, with 8 bases identical to TRBD1. The CDR3 extends over 16 amino acids. V was clipped by 1 base and J by 3 bases; unmatched bases: 10. Germline-derived CDR1 and CDR2 are GTSNPN and SVGIG (reference sequence). The CDR3 reads CAWSAGPGQGYYGYTF. Written as DNA, the CDR3 is TGTGCCTGGAGTGCAGGTCCTGGACAGGGCTACTATGGCTACACCTTC.

In the case of this clone: A read error may account for a junction end that differs from germline. This sequence joins TRBV4-1 and TRBJ2-1, with D unclear. CDR3 size: 13 residues. Germline V gene lookup returns CDR1 MGHRA and CDR2 YSYEKL. CDR3 loop: CASSQDSYHEQFF. The CDR3 DNA sequence: TGCGCCAGCAGCCAAGATAGCTACCATGAGCAGTTCTTC.

This clone was detected a few times. The rearrangement uses TRBV4-1 and TRBJ1-5, with 7 nucleotides matching TRBD1. CDR1 is MGHRA and CDR2 is YSYEKL in the germline V gene. CDR3 length: 19 residues. J gave up 1 base and V 5 bases, and 17 bases lay outside the gene matches. CDR3 loop: CASSSPAGGDRVSNQPQHF. CDR3 in DNA: TGCGCCAGCAGCTCCCCCGCCGGTGGTGACAGGGTGAGCAATCAGCCCCAGCATTTT.

The chain uses TRBV18 and TRBJ2-7; no clear D gene. The V end lost 2 bases, the J end lost 0 bases, and 8 bases lay between the germline ends. The germline V gene has CDR1 KGHSH and CDR2 LQKENI. The CDR3 covers 14 residues. The CDR3 DNA reads as TGTGCCAGCTCACCATTAGCCAGCTCCTACGAGCAGTACTTC. As protein: CASSPLASSYEQYF.

There are a few counts of this clone. The chain recombines TRBV6-1 with TRBJ2-2; maybe TRBD2 (5 bases). There are 15 residues in the CDR3. Germline-derived CDR1 and CDR2 are MNHNS and SASEGT. Deletions cut 4 bases from V and 3 bases from J, with 12 bases between. CDR3 residues: CASSGTRDYTGELFF. The CDR3, as DNA: TGTGCCAGCAGTGGGACGAGGGATTACACCGGGGAGCTGTTTTTT.

This chain links TRBV23-1 with TRBJ2-1; D is uncertain. TRBV23-1 is placed among ORFs of uncertain function. This CDR3 spans 18 amino acids. Trimming removed 3 bases from V and 0 bases from J, with 18 bases in between. CDR3: CASSHSLTLGDSYNEQFF. CDR3 in DNA: TGCGCCAGCAGTCACAGTTTGACACTGGGCGACTCCTACAATGAGCAGTTCTTC.

There are many counts of this clone. The rearrangement joins TRBV9 to TRBJ2-7; 10 bases are a match to TRBD1. V shed 3 bases and J 3 bases; nucleotides not matched to a gene: 6. The CDR3 is 15 amino acids. From germline, CDR1 is SGDLS and CDR2 YYNGEE. The CDR3 nucleotides are TGTGCCAGCAGCGAAACCGGGACAGGGGACTACGAGCAGTACTTC. Translating it yields CASSETGTGDYEQYF.

The chain employs TRBV28 and TRBJ1-1, with 8 bases that match TRBD1. The V and J ends lost 6 bases and 4 bases, in that order; junction bases with no gene match: 7. The germline V gene encodes CDR1 MDHEN and CDR2 SYDVKM. The CDR3 consists of 14 residues. This chain's CDR3 is CASSSGGSSTEAFF. The CDR3, as DNA: TGTGCCAGCAGCTCAGGGGGCTCAAGCACTGAAGCTTTCTTT.

The genes are TRBV7-6 and TRBJ1-1; D remains unclear. Germline CDR1 SGHVS, CDR2 FNYEAQ. The V end lost 5 bases, the J end lost 4 bases, and 20 bases lay between the germline ends. The CDR3 covers 16 residues. The CDR3 bases are TGTGCCAGCAGCGATAAAGGGTCGGGGTGGGGCACTGAAGCTTTCTTT. Residues: CASSDKGSGWGTEAFF.

Only one count was recorded for this clone. The V and J genes are TRBV25-1 and TRBJ2-3; TRBD2 might be the D (6 bases). Germline V lookup: CDR1 MGHDK, CDR2 SYGVNS. Trimming stripped 4 bases from V and 1 base from J, with 9 bases between. The CDR3 has 14 amino acids. CDR3 residues: CASSGTGGTDTQYF. In DNA form, the CDR3 reads TGTGCCAGCAGTGGGACGGGGGGCACAGATACGCAGTATTTT.

In its sample, this clone was seen a few times. The V gene is TRBV19, the J gene TRBJ1-3, with 7 bases aligning to TRBD1. This CDR3 is built from 15 residues. CDR1 LNHDA and CDR2 SQIVND come from the germline V gene (reference sequence). The V and J ends lost 5 bases and 0 bases, in that order; junction bases with no gene match: 4. CDR3: CASSLGTDSGNTIYF. The CDR3 DNA sequence: TGTGCCAGTAGTCTCGGGACAGACTCTGGAAACACCATATATTTT.

The chain uses TRBV11-2 and TRBJ1-1, with 8 positions matching TRBD1. V lost 3 bases to trimming and J lost 11 bases; unmatched junction nucleotides: 8. Per germline, CDR1 SGHAT and CDR2 FQNNGV. The CDR3 consists of 13 residues. The CDR3 DNA follows: TGTGCCAGCAGCTTTAGGACAGGGTTATTTGCTTTCTTT. Translating it yields CASSFRTGLFAFF.

The chain links TRBV5-1 to TRBJ1-1; no clear D gene. Per germline, CDR1 SGHRS and CDR2 YFSETQ. The V end lost 0 bases, the J end lost 4 bases, and 10 bases lay between the germline ends. The CDR3 runs 14 residues. As DNA, the CDR3 is TGCGCCAGCAGCTTGGGCGTGGGGTTCACTGAAGCTTTCTTT. This sequence encodes CASSLGVGFTEAFF. The whole variable domain, filled in from reference TRBV5-1 and TRBJ1-1, reads KAGVTQTPRYLIKTRGQQVTLSCSPISGHRSVSWYQQTPGQGLQFLFEYFSETQRNKGNFPGRFSGRQFSNSRSEMNVSTLELGDSALYLCASSLGVGFTEAFFGQGTRLTVV.

This clone was seen only a few times. The gene calls are TRBV7-9 and TRBJ1-2; D not resolved. Germline CDR1 reads SEHNR; CDR2 reads FQNEAQ (reference sequence). Trimming took off 6 bases at V and 0 bases at J, with 8 bases between the two ends. This CDR3 region has 13 residues. CDR3 coding DNA: TGTGCCAGCAGTTCTTTATCTAACTATGGCTACACCTTC. Protein product: CASSSLSNYGYTF.

The table lists this clone with a few counts. The CDR3 reads CASSTSPGDQPQHF. The CDR3 DNA follows: TGTGCCAGCAGCACCAGTCCTGGGGACCAGCCCCAGCATTTT. The J gene is TRBJ1-5, the V gene TRBV9; a possible D gene is TRBD1 (5 bases). This CDR3 region has 14 residues. Germline V gene lookup returns CDR1 SGDLS and CDR2 YYNGEE. The V end lost 4 bases, the J end lost 7 bases, and 15 bases lay between the germline ends.